These T cell receptor beta chains were read from a single sample in a study of Ad26.COV2.S vaccination and SARS-CoV-2 variants. Only in-frame clones appear in the TCRdb table, and some are missing; sequencing was by immunoSEQ multiplex PCR. Here the sample spans 510,000 or so clones, approximately 88% being singletons. Source: peripheral blood, taken in a trial of Ad26.COV2.S vaccine versus placebo. The receptors were sampled from a person between 18 and 65 years old who received the Ad26.COV2.S COVID-19 vaccine or a placebo. Both conserved end residues are part of each CDR3.

j_gene | v_gene | CDR3aa
TRBJ2-6 | TRBV7-2 | CASSFTGGSGANVLTF
TRBJ2-1 | TRBV7-8 | CASSLTSNEQFF
TRBJ2-7 | TRBV6-5 | CASSPGQGRQYF
TRBJ2-1 | TRBV19 | CATRGTSRNEQFF
TRBJ1-5 | TRBV21-1 | CASSKPGGCRGNQPQHF
TRBJ2-7 | TRBV28 | CASQGDAYEQYF
TRBJ1-4 | TRBV5-1 | CASSLAGTGVKLFF
TRBJ2-2 | TRBV9 | CASSVGLRGQGTGGELFF
TRBJ1-5 | TRBV7-2 | CASSREGPQPQHF
TRBJ2-6 | TRBV7-9 | CASTGHGFLGANVLTF
TRBJ1-6 | TRBV6-2/TRBV6-3 | CASSYFRDRSPLHF
TRBJ2-7 | TRBV3-1/TRBV3-2 | CASSPQGTQTYEQYF
TRBJ2-2 | TRBV27 | CASSHREGTGELFF
TRBJ1-5 | TRBV19 | CASTRGGYSNQPQHF
TRBJ2-2 | TRBV4-1 | CASSQEWGTPGELFF
TRBJ2-7 | TRBV19 | CASSMGWEQYF
TRBJ2-3 | TRBV18 | CASSPKDRSTDTQYF
TRBJ1-1 | TRBV10-2 | CASRQGEAFF
TRBJ1-5 | TRBV20-1 | CSAKGLEPQHF
TRBJ2-2 | TRBV7-6 | CASSFGTTGELFF
TRBJ2-2 | TRBV3-1/TRBV3-2 | CASSQLWELFF
TRBJ1-1 | TRBV10-3 | CAISVWAARGSSTEAFF
TRBJ2-2 | TRBV19 | CASNPLGNTGELFF
TRBJ1-2 | TRBV29-1 | CSAGQGQSYGYTF
TRBJ1-2 | TRBV13 | CASSPTGGDYGYTF
TRBJ1-1 | TRBV5-5 | CASSLRPKNNTEAFF
TRBJ1-2 | TRBV16 | CASSQSTGPYGYTF
TRBJ2-2 | TRBV6-5 | CASSSFDDGELFF
TRBJ1-1 | TRBV7-9 | CASSLGTGVNTEAFF
TRBJ1-2 | TRBV18 | CASSPIGQQAYGYTF
TRBJ1-2 | TRBV28 | CASSLLLGQGKLDYGYTF
TRBJ1-4 | TRBV30 | CASADSVNEKLFF
TRBJ2-2 | TRBV9 | CASSVLIGNTGELFF
TRBJ2-5 | TRBV30 | CAWGSLGPGTQYF
TRBJ2-3 | TRBV30 | CAWAPVTGGLDTQYF
TRBJ1-1 | TRBV7-9 | CASSLEGDGEAFF
TRBJ1-5 | TRBV20-1 | CSASLSTGFGQPQHF
TRBJ2-2 | TRBV18 | CASSPLGSPTDTGELFF
TRBJ2-3 | TRBV7-9 | CASSSQGEREPDTQYF
TRBJ1-1 | TRBV11-3 | CASSLDGSSEAFF
TRBJ2-7 | TRBV9 | CASSVAIGGSEEQYF
TRBJ1-1 | TRBV11-3 | CASSLGGPGGHTEAFF
TRBJ2-1 | TRBV11-2 | CASSAGPRWFF
TRBJ2-1 | TRBV24-1 | CATSDLVGNKGNNEQFF
TRBJ2-3 | TRBV6-4 | CASSRELTDTQYF
TRBJ1-1 | TRBV7-2 | CASSPRGSKNTEAFF
TRBJ1-3 | TRBV30 | CAWNLPGGVGTIYF
TRBJ1-2 | TRBV19 | CASSMNGQPNYGYTF
TRBJ2-2 | TRBV3-1/TRBV3-2 | CASSQDRGHTGELFF
TRBJ2-6 | TRBV5-1 | CASSLGQEISGANVLTF
TRBJ2-2 | TRBV3-1/TRBV3-2 | CASNKGLFTGELFF
TRBJ2-7 | TRBV27 | CASGSGRWSYEQYF
TRBJ1-4 | TRBV27 | CASSITGANEKLFF
TRBJ1-1 | TRBV27 | CASSFSNKGFTEAFF
TRBJ2-7 | TRBV20-1 | CSASPGQVTYEQYF